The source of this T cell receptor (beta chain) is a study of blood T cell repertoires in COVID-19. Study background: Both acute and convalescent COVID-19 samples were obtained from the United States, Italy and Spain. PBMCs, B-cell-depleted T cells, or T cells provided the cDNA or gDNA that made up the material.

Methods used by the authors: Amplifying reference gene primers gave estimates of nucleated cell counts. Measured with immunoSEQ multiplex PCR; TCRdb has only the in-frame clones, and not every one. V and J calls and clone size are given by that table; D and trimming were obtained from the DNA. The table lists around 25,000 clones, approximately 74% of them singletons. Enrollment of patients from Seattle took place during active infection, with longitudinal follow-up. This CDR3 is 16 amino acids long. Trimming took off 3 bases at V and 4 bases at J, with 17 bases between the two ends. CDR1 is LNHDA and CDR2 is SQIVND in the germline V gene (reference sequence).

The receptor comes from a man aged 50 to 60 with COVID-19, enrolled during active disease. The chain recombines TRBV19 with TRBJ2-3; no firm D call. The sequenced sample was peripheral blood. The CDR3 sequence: CASSIPPLSVSDTQYF. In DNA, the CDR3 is TGTGCCAGTAGTATCCCCCCCTTATCTGTTTCAGATACGCAGTATTTT. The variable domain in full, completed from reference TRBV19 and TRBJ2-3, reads DGGITQSPKYLFRKEGQNVTLSCEQNLNHDAMYWYRQDPGQGLRLIYYSQIVNDFQKGDIAEGYSVSREKKESFPLTVTSAQKNPTAFYLCASSIPPLSVSDTQYFGPGTRLTVL.